This entry concerns a single T cell receptor (beta chain). This sample was included in a study of blood T cell repertoires in COVID-19. Repertoires were generated with immunoSEQ multiplex PCR, while TCRdb's copy carries only in-frame clones and drops some. The table includes roughly 60,000 clones, 75% to 85% detected once. In germline, CDR1 is ENHRY, CDR2 SYGVKD. V was trimmed by 3 bases and J by 7 bases, leaving 19 bases between them. The CDR3 loop spans 16 amino acids. The specimen was peripheral blood. The sequence was obtained from a man aged 45-60 years with COVID-19, enrolled during active disease. This chain links TRBV10-3 with TRBJ1-5; D is perhaps TRBD1 (6 bases). The chain's CDR3 is CAISDLAQGGGQPQHF. CDR3 sequence (DNA): TGTGCCATCAGTGACCTGGCCCAAGGGGGGGGACAGCCCCAGCATTTT.